Here is one T cell receptor beta chain with its context. This sample stems from a study of control samples from healthy donors and cancer patients. Assay used: immunoSEQ multiplex PCR; TCRdb lists only in-frame clones, some missing. Of roughly 90,000 clones in the sample, almost 85% are singletons; the top ten hold approximately 9.8%. The V segment lost 3 bases and the J segment 6 bases; nucleotides outside the gene matches: 8. This CDR3 region has 16 residues. The germline V gene encodes CDR1 MDHEN and CDR2 SYDVKM. This chain connects TRBV28 to TRBJ1-6; 7 bases are a match to TRBD1. Sequencing used blood. The sequence derives from a woman in her fifties or sixties in good health. The CDR3 nucleotides are TGTGCCAGCAGTTTTTTCGCCGGGACAGTTAATTCACCCCTCCACTTT. Translating gives CASSFFAGTVNSPLHF.